The rows below give T cell receptor beta chains drawn from one sample of a study of T-cell memory formation after mild COVID-19. TCRdb analysed the 5' RACE reads with MiXCR anew, one entry per CDR3 protein. Among 200,000 to 250,000 distinct CDR3 sequences listed, 9.5% were seen once. The sequenced sample was PBMCs or a T cell subset sorted from them (not recorded which). These receptors all stem from a young man who had mild COVID-19 (a few samples of this study predate the infection). Cell type and time point are not known. Each CDR3 is given with its conserved first and last residue. A D gene is named only where the DNA matches it firmly. Clone sizes are given selectively: once, few, many, or a class where the clone is expanded.

clone_size d_call j_call v_call cdr3_nt cdr3_aa
. TRBD1 TRBJ2-6 TRBV6-2/TRBV6-3 TGTGCCAGTACGGCAGGGGGACACTCTGGGGCCAACGTCCTGACTTTC CASTAGGHSGANVLTF
many . TRBJ2-4 TRBV5-1 TGCGCCAGCAGCCCCTCTACAGTGGCCAAAAACATTCAGTACTTC CASSPSTVAKNIQYF
. . TRBJ2-3 TRBV5-5 TGTGCCAGCAGCTTGGAACGGTTCACAGATACGCAGTATTTT CASSLERFTDTQYF
few . TRBJ1-3 TRBV20-1 TGCAGTGCTAGCCATAAGGGGTTCTCTGGAAACACCATATATTTT CSASHKGFSGNTIYF
many . TRBJ2-1 TRBV4-3 TGCGCCAGCAGCCTTAGGGGGTACAATGAGCAGTTCTTC CASSLRGYNEQFF
many . TRBJ2-7 TRBV5-1 TGCGCCAGCAGCTTGGCCAGTCCGGGCTACGAGCAGTACTTC CASSLASPGYEQYF
few TRBD1 TRBJ1-6 TRBV20-1 TGCAGTGCGAGGACAGGGTTTTACCTTTCACCCCTCCACTTT CSARTGFYLSPLHF
few . TRBJ1-1 TRBV7-2 TGTGCCAGCAGCTCTGGGGGGTCCCTCACTGAAGCTTTCTTT CASSSGGSLTEAFF
many TRBD1 TRBJ2-1 TRBV5-1 TGCGCCAGCAGCAAGAGCGGACAGGGTTACAATGAGCAGTTCTTC CASSKSGQGYNEQFF
. . TRBJ2-1 TRBV29-1 TGCAGCGTTGGCGGGAAGGCCTACAATGAGCAGTTCTTC CSVGGKAYNEQFF
. TRBD1 TRBJ1-6 TRBV4-3 TGCGCCAGCAGCCAACAGGGGGCGGGTTCACCCCTCCACTTT CASSQQGAGSPLHF
. TRBD1 TRBJ2-7 TRBV5-1 TGCGCCAGCAGCGCCGGGACAGGCACTAACGAGCAGTACTTC CASSAGTGTNEQYF
few TRBD1 TRBJ1-4 TRBV7-2 TGTGCCAGCAGCCGACAGGGTTTTTCATCTAATGAAAAACTGTTTTTT CASSRQGFSSNEKLFF
few . TRBJ1-3 TRBV12-3/TRBV12-4 TGTGCCAGCAGTTTAGTGGGGGCGCGAGGAAACACCATATATTTT CASSLVGARGNTIYF
many TRBD2 TRBJ2-1 TRBV7-6 TGTGCCAGCAGCTTAGACCGAGCGGGGGCTTACAATGAGCAGTTCTTC CASSLDRAGAYNEQFF
few TRBD1 TRBJ2-3 TRBV20-1 TGCAGTGCTACTCCACTACAGGGGTCGACAGATACGCAGTATTTT CSATPLQGSTDTQYF
many . TRBJ1-6 TRBV7-8 TGTGCCAGCAGCTTAGCAGGGGGTAATTCACCCCTCCACTTT CASSLAGGNSPLHF
. . TRBJ1-2 TRBV29-1 TGCAGCGTTGAGCGGCAGTATGGCTACACCTTC CSVERQYGYTF
. TRBD2 TRBJ2-1 TRBV27 TGTGCCAGCAGTTTTTGGCGGGGGGTTGGCTCCTACAATGAGCAGTTCTTC CASSFWRGVGSYNEQFF
. . TRBJ1-2 TRBV12-3/TRBV12-4 TGTGCCAGCAGTTTGGCTTCGGCTAACTATGGCTACACCTTC CASSLASANYGYTF
few . TRBJ1-1 TRBV28 TGTGCCAGCCGTCCCCCCAGGGCCATGAACACTGAAGCTTTCTTT CASRPPRAMNTEAFF
few TRBD2 TRBJ2-5 TRBV7-2 TGTGCCAGCAGCGTAGGACTAGCGGGGGGCCAAGAGACCCAGTACTTC CASSVGLAGGQETQYF
few TRBD2 TRBJ2-7 TRBV4-2 TGTGCCAGCAGCCCGGTTGAACGGGGGGGGGCCTACGAGCAGTACTTC CASSPVERGGAYEQYF
many . TRBJ1-1 TRBV7-8 TGTGCCAGCAGCTTAGTTCCAGGGCTTATCCTCACTGAAGCTTTCTTT CASSLVPGLILTEAFF
few . TRBJ1-1 TRBV29-1 TGCAGCGTTGTTCTGGGAACGAACACTGAAGCTTTCTTT CSVVLGTNTEAFF